The 5 T cell receptor beta chains reported below all come from one sample, sequenced in a study of Graves' ophthalmopathy and Graves' hyperthyroidism. From RNA, the CDR3 regions of TCR beta chains were amplified and sequenced. Following a first-round RT-PCR that used HTBI primers, a second-round multiplex PCR was carried out. From the multiplex PCR reads, TCRdb called clonotypes with MiXCR, one entry per CDR3 protein. The table includes fewer than 650,000 distinct CDR3 sequences, 22% detected once. The source material was peripheral blood. The receptor source for this set is a woman younger than 30 with stable Graves' hyperthyroidism. Some clones in this sample may be carry-over from other donors' samples.

This clonotype was observed many times. The chain links TRBV20-1 to TRBJ1-2; 7 nucleotides line up with TRBD1. V lost 6 bases, J lost 5 bases, and 9 bases stayed unmatched. Germline CDR1 is DFQATT and CDR2 is SNEGSKA (reference sequence). The CDR3 extends over 13 amino acids. The CDR3 loop is CSATATGTYGYTF. In nucleotides, the CDR3 is TGCAGTGCCACGGCGACAGGGACGTATGGCTACACCTTC.

Many counts were recorded for this clonotype. The V gene is TRBV28, the J gene TRBJ1-1, with D possibly matching TRBD1 (5 bases). The ends were cut back, 4 bases at V and 1 base at J, with 16 bases in the middle. This CDR3 has 16 residues. Germline V lookup: CDR1 MDHEN, CDR2 SYDVKM. The CDR3 loop is CASSSPGNEGNTEAFF. DNA of the CDR3: TGTGCCAGCAGTTCCCCAGGGAATGAGGGGAACACTGAAGCTTTCTTT.

This clonotype was picked up many times. The chain has TRBV13 and TRBJ2-5; the D gene is possibly TRBD2 (5 bases). This CDR3 is 17 amino acids long. The germline V gene has CDR1 PRHDT and CDR2 FYEKMQ (reference sequence). V shed 5 bases and J shed 5 bases, with 24 bases lying between them. This CDR3 reads CASSPPRGRADGETQYF. The DNA of the CDR3 is TGTGCCAGCAGCCCTCCGCGTGGGCGGGCCGATGGGGAGACCCAGTACTTC.

In this sample, this clonotype turned up a few times. At one end the junction does not follow the germline gene, possibly because of a read error. The chain couples TRBV7-9 to TRBJ2-4; TRBD2 matches at 7 bases. The CDR3 consists of 17 residues. Germline loops: CDR1 SEHNR, CDR2 FQNEAQ (reference sequence). The CDR3 sequence is CASSLHPSGIAKNIKYF. The CDR3 DNA sequence: TGTGCCAGCAGCTTACATCCTAGCGGTATAGCCAAAAACATTAAGTACTTC.

This clonotype showed up many times. The chain is built from TRBV20-1 and TRBJ2-7; weak D call: TRBD2 (6 bases). Trimming pared 6 bases from V and 8 bases from J, leaving 17 bases between. The CDR3 has 12 residues. Germline V gene data show CDR1 as DFQATT and CDR2 as SNEGSKA (reference sequence). In nucleotides, the CDR3 is TGCAGTGCGGCTAGCGCCCTCGGTCAGCAGTACTTC. This encodes CSAASALGQQYF.